These 23 T cell receptor beta chains were sequenced from one sample in a study of T cell changes during pregnancy in multiple sclerosis. The method was immunoSEQ multiplex PCR; TCRdb's version includes in-frame clones alone and lacks a portion of them. The sample consists of approximately 50,000 clones, about nine tenths of them appearing once. Sequenced here: CD4+ T cells from peripheral blood mononuclear cells, sampled after pregnancy. Every receptor here comes from a female donor with multiple sclerosis, enrolled in a pregnancy study.

This sequence joins TRBV11-3 and TRBJ2-7, with 7 nucleotides matching TRBD2. V was clipped by 0 bases and J by 3 bases; unmatched bases: 2. The CDR3 has 14 residues. Germline lookup yields CDR1 SGHNT and CDR2 YENEEA. CDR3 residues: CASSLEGGSYEQYF. In nucleotides, the CDR3 is TGTGCCAGCAGCTTAGAGGGGGGGAGCTACGAGCAGTACTTC.

This chain links TRBV25-1 with TRBJ2-1; 7 positions agree with TRBD1. This CDR3 has 18 residues. CDR1 and CDR2 (germline): MGHDK, SYGVNS. J lost 4 bases, V lost 3 bases, and 15 bases had no gene match. The CDR3: CASSDRLGGPLGYNEQFF. The CDR3 nucleotides are TGTGCCAGCAGTGACCGGTTAGGGGGCCCCTTAGGTTACAATGAGCAGTTCTTC.

CDR3 sequence (DNA): TGCGCCAGCAGTCTAGCGGGAGTTACCGGGGAGCTGTTTTTT. Translating gives CASSLAGVTGELFF. The J gene is TRBJ2-2, the V gene TRBV5-1; 10 nucleotides line up with TRBD2. V lost 5 bases to trimming and J lost 5 bases; unmatched junction nucleotides: 3. CDR3 length: 14 amino acids. Germline CDR1 is SGHRS and CDR2 is YFSETQ.

The chain recombines TRBV7-9 with TRBJ2-1; maybe TRBD1 (5 bases). Germline V gives CDR1 SEHNR, CDR2 FQNEAQ (reference sequence). The CDR3 is 15 residues long. Trimming removed 3 bases from V and 8 bases from J, with 17 bases in between. The CDR3 region has the DNA TGTGCCAGCAGCTTGCGTCCCGATGGGGCCGATGAGCAGTTCTTC. Residues: CASSLRPDGADEQFF.

The V and J genes are TRBV27 and TRBJ2-1; TRBD2 agrees at 10 bases. The J segment lost 4 bases and the V segment lost 4 bases, leaving 25 bases of the junction unmatched. This CDR3 has 22 residues. Germline V gives CDR1 MNHEY, CDR2 SMNVEV (reference sequence). CDR3 sequence reads: CASSSWGSRGGRTSGDYNEQFF. The CDR3 DNA reads TGTGCCAGCAGTTCCTGGGGGTCGAGGGGCGGACGGACTAGCGGTGATTACAATGAGCAGTTCTTC.

V is TRBV10-3 and J is TRBJ2-2; 7 nucleotides match TRBD1. J lost 2 bases, V lost 8 bases, and 5 bases had no gene match. The CDR3 is 14 amino acids. The germline CDR1 and CDR2 sequences are ENHRY and SYGVKD. The CDR3 sequence: CAIGGQLNTGELFF. The CDR3 nucleotides read TGTGCCATCGGGGGACAGCTTAACACCGGGGAGCTGTTTTTT.

This chain links TRBV6-7 with TRBJ2-1; TRBD2 is a possible D gene (6 bases). TRBV6-7 is flagged as an ORF with uncertain function. This CDR3 spans 18 amino acids. Trimming removed 0 bases from V and 2 bases from J, with 17 bases in between. CDR3 in DNA: TGTGCCAGCAGTTACTCCGCCGGGGGACTGGTACCCTACAATGAGCAGTTCTTC. It yields the protein CASSYSAGGLVPYNEQFF.

This clone has more than one count but fewer than ten. This chain uses TRBV5-6 with TRBJ2-7, with D maybe TRBD1 (6 bases). CDR1 and CDR2 (germline): SGHDT, YYEEEE. The germline V and J ends were trimmed by 7 bases and 2 bases, with 22 bases remaining between them. This CDR3 is built from 16 residues. The DNA for the CDR3 is TGTGCCAGCCAAACCCTCACAGGGATTCGGGCCTACGAGCAGTACTTC. It codes for CASQTLTGIRAYEQYF.

The chain carries TRBV7-2 and TRBJ2-7, with D perhaps matching TRBD2 (5 bases). CDR3 length: 13 amino acids. In germline, CDR1 is SGHTA, CDR2 FQGNSA. Between the trimmed V and J ends, which lost 1 base and 5 bases, there was a span of 9 bases. The CDR3: CASSLVSSDEQYF. The CDR3, as DNA: TGTGCCAGCAGCTTAGTGAGTAGCGACGAGCAGTACTTC.

The chain recombines TRBV18 with TRBJ2-1; TRBD2 aligns across 11 bases. With V trimmed by 4 bases and J by 0 bases, 5 bases remained unmatched. The CDR3 totals 17 residues. The germline gives CDR1 KGHSH, CDR2 LQKENI. The CDR3, as DNA: TGTGCCAGCTCACTACTGGGACTAGCGGACTCCTACAATGAGCAGTTCTTC. Its translation is CASSLLGLADSYNEQFF.

A few counts support this clone. The junction departs from germline at one end; a sequencing error may be responsible. This chain joins TRBV6-6 and TRBJ2-7; 7 bases agree with TRBD2. CDR1 MNHNY and CDR2 SVGAGI come from the germline V gene (reference sequence). CDR3 size: 14 residues. CDR3 nucleotides: TGTGCCAGCAGTTACGAGACTAGCTCCCACGAGCAGTACTTC. Protein: CASSYETSSHEQYF.

V and J are TRBV4-2 and TRBJ2-7; 9 bases line up with TRBD2. Germline CDR1 and CDR2: LGHNA and YNFKEQ. V was pared by 0 bases and J by 7 bases, with 10 bases of the junction left unmatched. This CDR3 comprises 16 residues. The CDR3 region has the DNA TGTGCCAGCAGCCAAGACATAGCGGGAGCTTCTACGGAGCAGTACTTC. Protein sequence: CASSQDIAGASTEQYF.

The CDR3 sequence: CASSLDRGLFQPQHF. The CDR3 nucleotides are TGTGCCAGCAGCTTGGACAGGGGGCTTTTTCAGCCCCAGCATTTT. V gene TRBV5-5 combines with J gene TRBJ1-5, with 9 bases fitting TRBD1. The V segment lost 0 bases and the J segment 6 bases; nucleotides outside the gene matches: 4. Germline-derived CDR1 and CDR2 are SGHKS and YYEKEE (reference sequence). The CDR3 length is 15 residues.

The CDR3 loop reads CASSQERRGPKETQYF. In DNA, the CDR3 is TGTGCCAGCAGCCAAGAAAGGCGGGGGCCTAAAGAGACCCAGTACTTC. The V call is TRBV14, the J call TRBJ2-5; possibly TRBD2 for D (7 bases). V lost 0 bases and J 3 bases, leaving 14 bases between the germline ends. The germline CDR1 and CDR2 sequences are SGHDN and FVKESK. This CDR3 is 16 amino acids long.

J is TRBJ2-5 and V is TRBV5-1, with 8 bases aligning to TRBD2. In germline, CDR1 is SGHRS, CDR2 YFSETQ. This CDR3 has 18 residues. Losses at the gene ends were 3 bases for V and 2 bases for J; bases not matched to a gene: 15. CDR3 sequence reads: CASSYGMGTGGRQETQYF. The CDR3 DNA reads as TGCGCCAGCAGCTATGGGATGGGAACGGGAGGGCGACAAGAGACCCAGTACTTC.

The genes are TRBV7-2 and TRBJ2-3; possibly TRBD2 for D (7 bases). With 2 bases removed from V and 6 bases from J, the gap between germline ends came to 18 bases. In germline, CDR1 is SGHTA, CDR2 FQGNSA. The CDR3 length is 16 residues. CDR3 amino acids: CASSLIGGGSPDTQYF. The DNA for the CDR3 is TGTGCCAGCAGCTTAATTGGGGGCGGGAGCCCGGATACGCAGTATTTT.

CDR3 loop: CASSPETGNTNHEQYF. In DNA form, the CDR3 reads TGTGCCAGCTCACCGGAAACAGGGAATACCAATCACGAGCAGTACTTC. V usage is TRBV18 and J usage is TRBJ2-7; D is perhaps TRBD1 (6 bases). V was trimmed by 3 bases and J by 5 bases, leaving 20 bases between them. The germline gives CDR1 KGHSH, CDR2 LQKENI. The CDR3 consists of 16 residues.

This chain uses TRBV29-1 with TRBJ2-6, with 9 bases aligning to TRBD1. With 8 bases clipped from V and 4 bases from J, the junction kept 12 bases outside the gene matches. This CDR3 is built from 16 residues. Germline V gene data show CDR1 as SQVTM and CDR2 as ANQGSEA. CDR3 sequence: CSTMGTGPVGANVLTF. The CDR3 nucleotides read TGCAGCACGATGGGGACAGGGCCGGTCGGGGCCAACGTCCTGACTTTC.

This chain connects TRBV5-4 to TRBJ2-7; perhaps TRBD2 as D (6 bases). This CDR3 comprises 17 residues. The V end lost 3 bases, the J end lost 5 bases, and 24 bases lay between the germline ends. From germline, CDR1 is SGHNT and CDR2 YYREEE (reference sequence). CDR3 in amino acids: CASSSRRDSPLGNEQYF. As DNA, the CDR3 is TGTGCCAGCAGCTCGCGCCGGGACTCCCCTTTGGGTAACGAGCAGTACTTC.

The chain combines TRBV11-3 with TRBJ2-7; D not certain. Germline V CDR1 and CDR2: SGHNT, YENEEA. The CDR3 loop spans 13 amino acids. Trimming removed 1 base at V and 6 bases at J, with 10 bases between. The CDR3 reads CASSLAEFGEQYF. In DNA form, the CDR3 reads TGTGCCAGCAGCTTAGCTGAGTTTGGCGAGCAGTACTTC.

This chain links TRBV20-1 with TRBJ2-5; the D gene is possibly TRBD2 (6 bases). Germline V CDR1 and CDR2: DFQATT, SNEGSKA (reference sequence). V was clipped by 6 bases and J by 2 bases, with 7 bases between them. This CDR3 is built from 11 residues. CDR3 protein: CSAAGQETQYF. CDR3 nucleotide sequence: TGCAGTGCGGCGGGGCAAGAGACCCAGTACTTC.

This clone appeared once. V usage is TRBV28 and J usage is TRBJ2-3; 8 bases fit TRBD2. The V and J ends lost 6 bases and 7 bases, in that order; junction bases with no gene match: 6. The CDR3 is 13 amino acids. Germline V gives CDR1 MDHEN, CDR2 SYDVKM. This chain's CDR3 is CASRRGGGHTQYF. In nucleotides, the CDR3 is TGTGCCAGCAGGCGAGGCGGGGGGCATACGCAGTATTTT.

CDR3 DNA: TGTGCCAGCAGCTCGGGGACAGGGTTCGAGCAGTACTTC. Amino acid sequence: CASSSGTGFEQYF. V usage is TRBV5-5 and J usage is TRBJ2-7, with 9 bases identical to TRBD1. With V trimmed by 3 bases and J by 6 bases, 4 bases remained unmatched. The CDR3 runs 13 residues. Germline lookup yields CDR1 SGHKS and CDR2 YYEKEE (reference sequence).